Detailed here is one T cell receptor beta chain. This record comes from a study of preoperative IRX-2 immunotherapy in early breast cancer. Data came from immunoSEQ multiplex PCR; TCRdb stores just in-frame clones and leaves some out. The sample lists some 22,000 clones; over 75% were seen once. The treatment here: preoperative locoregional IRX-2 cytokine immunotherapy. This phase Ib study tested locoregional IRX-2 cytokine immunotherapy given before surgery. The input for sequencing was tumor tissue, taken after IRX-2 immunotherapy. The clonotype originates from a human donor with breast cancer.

The CDR3 spells CASSTRPATNEKLFF. CDR3 nucleotides: TGTGCCAGTAGTACACGCCCAGCCACTAATGAAAAACTGTTTTTT. The chain recombines TRBV19 with TRBJ1-4, with unresolved D. V dropped 4 bases and J dropped 2 bases, with 11 bases sitting between them. Germline CDR1 is LNHDA and CDR2 is SQIVND (reference sequence). The CDR3 has 15 residues.